A single sample is the source of the 4 T cell receptor beta chains below, sequenced in a study of shared clonotypes between healthy human individuals. Measured with immunoSEQ multiplex PCR; TCRdb has only the in-frame clones, and not every one. This table holds approximately 940,000 clones, about three quarters found once. Sequenced input: memory CD4+ T cells sorted from blood. As to subset: CD45RA-negative fraction. Source of these receptors: a man between 18 and 35 years old in good health.

CDR3 sequence: CASSVTSLETQYF. In DNA, the CDR3 is TGTGCCAGCAGCGTGACTAGTCTGGAGACCCAGTACTTC. The chain joins TRBV5-4 to TRBJ2-5; D is possibly TRBD2 (6 bases). Germline-derived CDR1 and CDR2 are SGHNT and YYREEE (reference sequence). The CDR3 is 13 amino acids. Trimming removed 4 bases at V and 5 bases at J, with 12 bases between.

This rearrangement joins TRBV6-5 to TRBJ2-7, with D possibly called TRBD1 or TRBD2 (7 bases each). V was trimmed by 2 bases and J by 2 bases, leaving 13 bases between them. Germline V gene lookup returns CDR1 MNHEY and CDR2 SVGAGI. The CDR3 length is 15 residues. As DNA, the CDR3 is TGTGCCAGCAGTTACGCGGCAGGGGGGGCCTACGAGCAGTACTTC. This encodes CASSYAAGGAYEQYF.

The chain has TRBV6-1 and TRBJ1-4; 9 bases map to TRBD1. The germline V gene encodes CDR1 MNHNS and CDR2 SASEGT. The CDR3 is made up of 15 amino acids. After removal of 3 bases from V and 7 bases from J, the junction contained 6 bases not matched to a gene. DNA for the CDR3: TGTGCCAGCAGTGACCGGGGACAGGGAAGTGAAAAACTGTTTTTT. Residues: CASSDRGQGSEKLFF.

This clone was counted a few times. The V and J genes are TRBV2 and TRBJ2-3; D tentatively fits TRBD1 or TRBD2 (5 bases each). V was clipped by 7 bases and J by 0 bases, with 11 bases between them. This CDR3 is built from 14 residues. Germline V gene data show CDR1 as SNHLY and CDR2 as FYNNEI. The CDR3 sequence is CASTKGRSTDTQYF. The CDR3 coding sequence is TGTGCCAGCACTAAGGGACGCAGCACAGATACGCAGTATTTT.